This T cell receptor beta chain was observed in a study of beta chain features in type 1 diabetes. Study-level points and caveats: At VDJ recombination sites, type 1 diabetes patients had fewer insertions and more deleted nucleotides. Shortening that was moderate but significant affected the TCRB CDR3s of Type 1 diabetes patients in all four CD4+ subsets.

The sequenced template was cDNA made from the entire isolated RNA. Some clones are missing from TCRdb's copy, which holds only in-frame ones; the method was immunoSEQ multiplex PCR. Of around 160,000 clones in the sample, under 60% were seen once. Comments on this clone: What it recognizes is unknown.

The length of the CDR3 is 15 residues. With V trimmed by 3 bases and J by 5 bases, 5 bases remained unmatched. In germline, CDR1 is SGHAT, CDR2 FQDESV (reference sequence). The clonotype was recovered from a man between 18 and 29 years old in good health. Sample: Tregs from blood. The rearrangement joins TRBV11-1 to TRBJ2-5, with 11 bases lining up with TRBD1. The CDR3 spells CASSFFGTGGETQYF. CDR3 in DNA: TGTGCCAGCAGCTTCTTTGGGACAGGGGGTGAGACCCAGTACTTC.